The source of this TCR beta chain is a study of cytomegalovirus exposure and HLA in healthy donors. Assay used: immunoSEQ multiplex PCR; TCRdb lists only in-frame clones, some missing. The sample has 150,000 to 200,000 clones, 86% seen once. The sample taken for sequencing was PBMCs. The sequence derives from a woman aged 18-29 years in good health and CMV-seronegative.

The DNA of the CDR3 is TGTGCCAGCAGTTTATTTGCCCCCCCCGGCCAGTACTTC. Encoded protein: CASSLFAPPGQYF. The V call is TRBV27, the J call TRBJ2-5; D is undetermined. The CDR3 consists of 13 residues. Per the germline V gene, CDR1 is MNHEY and CDR2 is SMNVEV (reference sequence). V lost 1 base to trimming and J lost 10 bases, with 13 bases between them.